Included here is one TCR beta chain sequence, with context. This sample was taken from a study of response to subunit inactivated influenza vaccine. V lost 5 bases to trimming and J lost 2 bases; unmatched junction nucleotides: 17. The CDR3 is 18 residues long. Germline lookup yields CDR1 SGHAT and CDR2 FQNNGV. TCRdb ran MiXCR on the RT-PCR reads and lists one entry per CDR3 protein. This table holds 500,000 to 600,000 distinct CDR3 sequences, 10% to 15% found once. The clonotype comes from a man aged 50-60 years who received an inactivated influenza vaccine. V is TRBV11-2 and J is TRBJ2-7, with TRBD1 matching over 8 bases. Sequencing was performed on PBMCs from blood, taken on the day of vaccination. The CDR3 DNA reads as TGTGCCAGCAGCACCAGGGGGCCACTTTCGTCTGCCGCCTACGAGCAGTACTTC. This sequence encodes CASSTRGPLSSAAYEQYF. Complete variable domain (other parts from reference TRBV11-2 and TRBJ2-7): EAGVAQSPRYKIIEKRQSVAFWCNPISGHATLYWYQQILGQGPKLLIQFQNNGVVDDSQLPKDRFSAERLKGVDSTLKIQPAKLEDSAVYLCASSTRGPLSSAAYEQYFGPGTRLTVT.